The source of this TCR beta chain is a study of CD8 T cells in Susac syndrome. Background on the study: Treatment at blood withdrawal was none, corticosteroids, or intravenous immunoglobulin alone in Susac syndrome patients.

Purification of the CD8+ and CD4+ T cells relied on negative isolation, and TEMRA cells underwent FACS enrichment. This CDR3 contains 15 residues. V lost 7 bases, J lost 14 bases, and 26 bases lay in between. Random hexamers were used to reverse transcribe the RNA input (0.5 to 1 ug). The authors amplified TCR beta CDR3 across 54 Vbeta and 13 Jbeta using immunoSEQ multiplex PCR. TCRdb ran MiXCR on the immunoSEQ multiplex PCR reads and lists one entry per CDR3 protein. In the table there are around 170,000 distinct CDR3 sequences, more than 85% of which are singletons. Sequencing input: CD8+ T cells from PBMCs. The V and J genes are TRBV12-3 or TRBV12-4 and TRBJ1-4; D perhaps matches TRBD1 (5 bases). The receptor comes from a human donor with Susac syndrome. The CDR3 sequence: CASTQRGTSHKKLFF. DNA of the CDR3: TGTGCCAGCACCCAGAGGGGAACCTCCCATAAGAAGCTGTTTTTT.